This T cell receptor (beta chain) is drawn from a study of CD8 T cells in Susac syndrome. Overall study: Blood was drawn from patients with Susac syndrome. At that point, they were therapy-naive, on corticosteroids, or on intravenous immunoglobulin alone. Study-wide results and limits: Clonal expansion of CD8+ cells in Susac peaked in TEMRA cells (and in active patients).

Looked up from germline, CDR1 is SGHVS and CDR2 is FNYEAQ. V lost 6 bases to trimming and J lost 9 bases, with 9 bases between them. The CDR3 contains 11 residues. Negative magnetic isolation gave CD8+ and CD4+ cells; FACS enriched CD8+ TEMRA. Random-hexamer reverse transcription was applied to about 0.45 to 1 ug RNA. A single record per CDR3 protein comes from TCRdb applying MiXCR to the immunoSEQ multiplex PCR reads. The sample has under 95,000 distinct CDR3 sequences; 85% to 95% are singletons. Of note for this clonotype: Its antigen remains unknown.

The genes are TRBV7-6 and TRBJ2-1; D is unresolved. What was sequenced was CD8+ T cells from PBMCs. This clonotype originated in a human donor with Susac syndrome. The CDR3 loop reads CASRGPGEQFF. In DNA form, the CDR3 reads TGTGCCAGCAGAGGTCCGGGTGAGCAGTTCTTC.